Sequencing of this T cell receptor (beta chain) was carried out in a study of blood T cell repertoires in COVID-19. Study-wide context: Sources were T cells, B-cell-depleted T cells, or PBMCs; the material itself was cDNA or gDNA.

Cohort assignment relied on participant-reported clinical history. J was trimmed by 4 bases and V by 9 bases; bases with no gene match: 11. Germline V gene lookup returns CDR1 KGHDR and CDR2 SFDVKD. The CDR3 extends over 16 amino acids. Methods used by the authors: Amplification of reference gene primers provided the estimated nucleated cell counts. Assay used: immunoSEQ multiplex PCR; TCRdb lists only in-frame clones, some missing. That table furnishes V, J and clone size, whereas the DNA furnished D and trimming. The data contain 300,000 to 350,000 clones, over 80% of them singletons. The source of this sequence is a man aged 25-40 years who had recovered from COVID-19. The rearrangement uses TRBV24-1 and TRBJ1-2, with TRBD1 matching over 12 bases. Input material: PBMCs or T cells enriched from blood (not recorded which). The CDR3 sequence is CATSGTGGTGGYGYTF. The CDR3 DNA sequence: TGTGCCACCTCCGGGACAGGGGGCACTGGTGGCTATGGCTACACCTTC.